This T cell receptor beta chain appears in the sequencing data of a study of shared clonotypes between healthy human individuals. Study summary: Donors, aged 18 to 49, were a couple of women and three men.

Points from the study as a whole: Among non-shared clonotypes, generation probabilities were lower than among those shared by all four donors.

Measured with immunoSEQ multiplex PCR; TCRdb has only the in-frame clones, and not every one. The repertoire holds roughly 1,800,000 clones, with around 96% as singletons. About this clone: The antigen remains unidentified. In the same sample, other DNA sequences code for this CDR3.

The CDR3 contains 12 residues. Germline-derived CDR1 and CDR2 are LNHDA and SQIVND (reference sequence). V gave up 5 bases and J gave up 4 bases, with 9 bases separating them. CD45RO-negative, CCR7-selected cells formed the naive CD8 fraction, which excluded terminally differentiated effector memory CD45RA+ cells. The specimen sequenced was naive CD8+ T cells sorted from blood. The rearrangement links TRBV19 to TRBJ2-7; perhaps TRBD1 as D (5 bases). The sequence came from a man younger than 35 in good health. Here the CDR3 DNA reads TGTGCCAGTAGTCTCACAGGTTACGAGCAGTACTTC. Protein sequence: CASSLTGYEQYF. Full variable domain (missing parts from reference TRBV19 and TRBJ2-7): DGGITQSPKYLFRKEGQNVTLSCEQNLNHDAMYWYRQDPGQGLRLIYYSQIVNDFQKGDIAEGYSVSREKKESFPLTVTSAQKNPTAFYLCASSLTGYEQYFGPGTRLTVT.